Shown below are 24 T cell receptor beta chains from a single sample sequenced in a study of T cells after yellow fever vaccination. TCRdb passed the 5' RACE reads through MiXCR, listing each CDR3 protein once. Of some 240,000 distinct CDR3 sequences in the sample, more than 3.5% were seen once. The sample was PBMCs, taken 15 days after the yellow fever booster vaccination. The receptor source for this set is a young man who received the YFV17D yellow fever vaccine.

This clonotype has ten or more counts. The V call is TRBV5-1, the J call TRBJ1-2, with 8 nucleotides matching TRBD1. The germline CDR1 and CDR2 sequences are SGHRS and YFSETQ. This CDR3 contains 11 residues. V gave up 9 bases and J gave up 8 bases; unmatched junction bases: 6. The CDR3: CATRTGSGYTF. For the CDR3, the DNA is TGCGCCACCAGGACAGGGAGCGGCTACACCTTC.

The sample holds many counts of this clonotype. This chain links TRBV18 with TRBJ2-5; D gene uncertain. The CDR3 contains 12 residues. Trimming shortened V by 6 bases and J by 2 bases, and 7 bases separated the two germline ends. Germline V gene data show CDR1 as KGHSH and CDR2 as LQKENI. The CDR3 DNA is TGTGCCAGCTCGTTCACTCAAGAGACCCAGTACTTC. Amino acids: CASSFTQETQYF.

This clonotype was found many times. This chain uses TRBV10-1 with TRBJ2-5; 7 bases fit TRBD2. The J segment lost 7 bases and the V segment lost 3 bases, leaving 5 bases of the junction unmatched. Germline values: CDR1 WNHNN, CDR2 SYGVQD (reference sequence). The length of the CDR3 is 13 residues. For the CDR3, the DNA is TGCGCCAGCAGTGAAAGCGGGACGGGGACCCAGTACTTC. Residues: CASSESGTGTQYF.

This clonotype was picked up many times. The gene calls are TRBV4-1 and TRBJ1-6, with 7 positions matching TRBD1. Trimming took 1 base from V and 8 from J; bases not matched to a gene: 5. The CDR3 spans 15 residues. Germline V gene data show CDR1 as MGHRA and CDR2 as YSYEKL. The CDR3 coding sequence is TGCGCCAGCAGCCAAGTCCGGCAGGGGGATTCACCCCTCCACTTT. Its translation: CASSQVRQGDSPLHF.

At least ten counts were recorded for this clonotype. The chain joins TRBV3-1 to TRBJ2-7; D is unclear. CDR1 and CDR2 (germline): LGHDT, YNNKEL (reference sequence). This CDR3 is built from 13 residues. Trimming removed 1 base from V and 0 bases from J, with 4 bases in between. The CDR3 sequence is CASSQVLSYEQYF. The CDR3 nucleotides are TGTGCCAGCAGCCAAGTGCTCTCCTACGAGCAGTACTTC.

This clonotype was recorded many times. The rearrangement joins TRBV5-1 to TRBJ1-1, with 7 bases fitting TRBD1. Germline lookup yields CDR1 SGHRS and CDR2 YFSETQ. V dropped 0 bases and J dropped 1; count of bases not matched to a gene: 6. There are 16 residues in the CDR3. The CDR3 sequence: CASSLASGQANTEAFF. DNA for the CDR3: TGCGCCAGCAGCTTGGCCTCCGGACAGGCGAACACTGAAGCTTTCTTT.

This clonotype was counted at least ten times. This chain uses TRBV18 with TRBJ2-7, with 8 bases matching TRBD1. The germline gives CDR1 KGHSH, CDR2 LQKENI. CDR3 length: 18 residues. V shed 4 bases, J shed 3 bases, and the junction held 17 bases outside the gene matches. The CDR3, as DNA: TGTGCCAGCTCACAAACAACTGGGGCCGGGACAGGAAACTACGAGCAGTACTTC. Translated, it gives CASSQTTGAGTGNYEQYF.

In its sample, this clonotype was seen many times. This chain joins TRBV4-2 and TRBJ1-1; D remains unclear. This CDR3 spans 16 amino acids. Germline assignment: CDR1 LGHNA and CDR2 YNFKEQ. V lost 1 base and J lost 0, with 12 bases in between. The CDR3 sequence is CASSQVASRMNTEAFF. The CDR3 coding sequence is TGTGCCAGCAGCCAAGTTGCCAGTCGAATGAACACTGAAGCTTTCTTT.

This clonotype was seen ten or more times. The V and J genes are TRBV20-1 and TRBJ1-2; TRBD1 is a possible D gene (5 bases). Germline V lookup: CDR1 DFQATT, CDR2 SNEGSKA (reference sequence). The V end lost 3 bases, the J end lost 7 bases, and 9 bases lay between the germline ends. The length of the CDR3 is 11 residues. The CDR3 is CSARRGFGYTF. CDR3 nucleotides: TGCAGTGCTAGGCGGGGCTTTGGCTACACCTTC.

This clonotype appeared many times. The chain uses TRBV24-1 and TRBJ2-5, with D maybe TRBD1 (5 bases). V was clipped by 5 bases and J by 1 base, with 10 bases between them. Germline V gene sequence: CDR1 KGHDR, CDR2 SFDVKD. This CDR3 is built from 14 residues. The CDR3 sequence: CATSAPGPQETQYF. CDR3 DNA sequence: TGTGCCACCAGTGCGCCAGGGCCCCAAGAGACCCAGTACTTC.

This clonotype was counted at least ten times. The J gene is TRBJ2-7, the V gene TRBV7-9, with D perhaps TRBD2 (6 bases). Germline values: CDR1 SEHNR, CDR2 FQNEAQ (reference sequence). Trimming pared 4 bases from V and 3 bases from J, leaving 19 bases between. The CDR3 totals 16 residues. The chain's CDR3 is CASSSPAGGGDYEQYF. In nucleotides, the CDR3 is TGTGCCAGCAGCTCCCCCGCCGGGGGTGGGGACTACGAGCAGTACTTC.

This chain uses TRBV14 with TRBJ2-3, with D possibly TRBD1 on 6 matching bases. The V end was cut by 5 bases, the J end by 0 bases, with 12 bases between. The germline V gene encodes CDR1 SGHDN and CDR2 FVKESK. This CDR3 region has 15 residues. The CDR3 nucleotides are TGTGCCAGCAGCACTACCGGACAGAGCACAGATACGCAGTATTTT. Translated: CASSTTGQSTDTQYF. Together with reference TRBV14 and TRBJ2-3, the CDR3 gives the full variable domain: EAGVTQFPSHSVIEKGQTVTLRCDPISGHDNLYWYRRVMGKEIKFLLHFVKESKQDESGMPNNRFLAERTGGTYSTLKVQPAELEDSGVYFCASSTTGQSTDTQYFGPGTRLTVL.

This clonotype has a count of ten or more. The chain joins TRBV6-5 to TRBJ2-1; D unresolved. Deletions cut 2 bases from V and 6 bases from J, with 8 bases between. Germline lookup yields CDR1 MNHEY and CDR2 SVGAGI. This CDR3 region has 13 residues. CDR3 DNA: TGTGCCAGCAGTTACGTGTTCGGCAATGAGCAGTTCTTC. It codes for CASSYVFGNEQFF.

This clonotype came up many times. The gene calls are TRBV7-8 and TRBJ2-5, with 10 bases lining up with TRBD1. Unmatched junction bases numbered 8, after V lost 5 bases and J lost 5 bases. This CDR3 region has 15 residues. The V gene's germline CDR1 is SGHVS and CDR2 FQNEAQ. The CDR3 DNA reads TGTGCCAGCAGCATCGGGACAGGGGCCCTGGAGACCCAGTACTTC. This gives the protein CASSIGTGALETQYF.

This clonotype was detected ten times or more. The CDR3 DNA reads as TGTGCCAGCAACCACGAGACGGTTGGGGCCAACGTCCTGACTTTC. Translation gives CASNHETVGANVLTF. V gene TRBV6-6 combines with J gene TRBJ2-6, with no clear D. V was shortened by 7 bases and J by 3 bases, with 13 bases between the two germline ends. The CDR3 totals 15 residues. Germline lookup yields CDR1 MNHNY and CDR2 SVGAGI (reference sequence).

This clonotype was recorded at least ten times. V and J are TRBV14 and TRBJ2-3; D not resolved. The germline gives CDR1 SGHDN, CDR2 FVKESK. There are 16 residues in the CDR3. V lost 4 bases to trimming and J lost 0 bases, with 14 bases between them. As DNA, the CDR3 is TGTGCCAGCAGCCCCTGGGTATCTTCTAGCACAGATACGCAGTATTTT. As protein: CASSPWVSSSTDTQYF.

This clonotype came up many times. The chain is built from TRBV6-6 and TRBJ1-2; 7 nucleotides align to TRBD1. The CDR3 loop spans 14 amino acids. CDR1 and CDR2 from the germline V gene are MNHNY and SVGAGI (reference sequence). Unmatched junction bases numbered 7, after V lost 5 bases and J lost 4 bases. CDR3 sequence reads: CASSETGRVYGYTF. The CDR3 DNA reads as TGTGCCAGCAGTGAGACAGGGAGGGTCTATGGCTACACCTTC.

This clonotype has at least ten counts. The rearrangement joins TRBV5-1 to TRBJ2-7, with a weak D call TRBD2 (6 bases). The CDR3 has 16 amino acids. Deletions cut 1 base from V and 2 bases from J, with 16 bases between. The germline gives CDR1 SGHRS, CDR2 YFSETQ. CDR3 sequence reads: CASSLRVRDGPYEQYV. The DNA of the CDR3 is TGCGCCAGCAGCTTGAGGGTGCGGGACGGACCCTACGAGCAGTACGTC.

At least ten counts were recorded for this clonotype. The rearrangement links TRBV20-1 to TRBJ2-7, with 8 positions matching TRBD1. This CDR3 spans 14 amino acids. Germline loops: CDR1 DFQATT, CDR2 SNEGSKA (reference sequence). The ends lost 3 bases at V and 4 bases at J; junction bases unmatched: 8. CDR3 loop: CSARWTGNRYEQYF. CDR3 coding DNA: TGCAGTGCTAGGTGGACAGGGAATAGGTACGAGCAGTACTTC.

This clonotype was picked up many times. The CDR3 bases are TGTGCCAGCAGGGCCCGGGAACTCGAGCAGTTCTTC. It encodes CASRARELEQFF. The chain couples TRBV12-3 or TRBV12-4 to TRBJ2-1, with a tentative D call TRBD2 (5 bases). This CDR3 has 12 residues. The ends were cut back, 6 bases at V and 10 bases at J, with 13 bases in the middle.

This clonotype was observed at least ten times. J is TRBJ2-7 and V is TRBV27; D is unresolved. Germline values: CDR1 MNHEY, CDR2 SMNVEV (reference sequence). The length of the CDR3 is 13 residues. Trimming left V 3 bases short and J 6 bases short, with 12 bases between. The DNA for the CDR3 is TGTGCCAGCAGTTTGAGGAGAGCCTCCGAGCAGTACTTC. It yields the protein CASSLRRASEQYF.

The chain is built from TRBV28 and TRBJ2-7, with D unclear. Trimming removed 6 bases from V and 5 bases from J, with 17 bases in between. The CDR3 extends over 14 amino acids. Germline CDR1 reads MDHEN; CDR2 reads SYDVKM. DNA of the CDR3: TGTGCCAGCAGCTACCAATCGGGTATCGACGAGCAGTACGTC. Its protein is CASSYQSGIDEQYV.

This clonotype was observed many times. The rearrangement links TRBV7-3 to TRBJ2-1; D might be TRBD1 (7 bases). Trimming stripped 5 bases from V and 7 bases from J, with 27 bases between. From germline, CDR1 is SGHTA and CDR2 FQGTGA. CDR3 length equals 18 residues. The CDR3 coding sequence is TGTGCCAGCAGCCTCAGGGGGGTGGGTGGTTTAGGGCCTAATGAGCAGTTCTTC. Translating gives CASSLRGVGGLGPNEQFF. The full variable domain, with the rest looked up from reference TRBV7-3 and TRBJ2-1, is GAGVSQTPSNKVTEKGKYVELRCDPISGHTALYWYRQSLGQGPEFLIYFQGTGAADDSGLPNDRFFAVRPEGSVSTLKIQRTERGDSAVYLCASSLRGVGGLGPNEQFFGPGTRLTVL.

In this sample, this clonotype turned up many times. The J gene is TRBJ2-2, the V gene TRBV12-3 or TRBV12-4; no definite D call. V was pared by 2 bases and J by 6 bases, with 19 bases between. The CDR3 spans 17 residues. The CDR3 DNA is TGTGCCAGCAGTTTAACCCAATGGCCACCCCGCCCCGGGGAGCTGTTTTTT. Its protein product is CASSLTQWPPRPGELFF.